What follows is one T cell receptor beta chain and its context. Its antigen is not identified. Unmatched junction bases numbered 4, after V lost 6 bases and J lost 6 bases. The CDR3 runs 13 residues. Germline V gene lookup returns CDR1 MNHEY and CDR2 SMNVEV (reference sequence). MiXCR was run by TCRdb on the RACE reads, yielding one entry per CDR3 protein. The table lists approximately 350,000 distinct CDR3 sequences, roughly 6.9% of them singletons, with 8% to 9% in the top ten. This record belongs to a study of human T cells and chemical hapten exposure. Study results and caveats: Among TCRs, those above 1 in 1000 frequency were unaffected by DPC sensitization.

Time point described: patch test 1, 2 weeks after DPC sensitization. Sample treatment: therapeutic diphenylcyclopropenone sensitization with weekly scalp DPC. This receptor was identified in a woman aged 18-35 years with alopecia areata. Some clones in this sample may be carry-over from other donors' samples. V and J are TRBV27 and TRBJ2-7; TRBD2 agrees at 11 bases. This material consisted of whole blood, taken in connection with sensitization to the hapten diphenylcyclopropenone (DPC). The DNA of the CDR3 is TGTGCCAGCAGACTAGCGGGGGCTGGCGAGCAGTACTTC. Its translation is CASRLAGAGEQYF.